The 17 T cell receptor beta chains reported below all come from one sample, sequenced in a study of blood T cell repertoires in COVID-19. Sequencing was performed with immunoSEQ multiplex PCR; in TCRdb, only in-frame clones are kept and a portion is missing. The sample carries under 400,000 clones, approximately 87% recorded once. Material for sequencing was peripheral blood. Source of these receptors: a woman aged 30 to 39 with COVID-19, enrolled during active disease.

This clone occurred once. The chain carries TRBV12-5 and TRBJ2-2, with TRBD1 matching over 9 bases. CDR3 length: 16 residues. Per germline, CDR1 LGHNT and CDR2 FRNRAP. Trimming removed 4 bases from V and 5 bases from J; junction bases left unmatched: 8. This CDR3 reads CASGWGQGSGTGELFF. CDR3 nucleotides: TGTGCTAGTGGTTGGGGACAGGGCTCGGGGACCGGGGAGCTGTTTTTT.

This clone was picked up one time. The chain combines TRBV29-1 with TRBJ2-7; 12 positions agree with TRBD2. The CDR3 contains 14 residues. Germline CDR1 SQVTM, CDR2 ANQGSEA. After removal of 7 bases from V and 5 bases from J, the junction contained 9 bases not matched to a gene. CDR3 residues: CSAGLAGSNNEQYF. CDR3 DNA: TGCAGCGCCGGACTAGCGGGGTCCAATAACGAGCAGTACTTC.

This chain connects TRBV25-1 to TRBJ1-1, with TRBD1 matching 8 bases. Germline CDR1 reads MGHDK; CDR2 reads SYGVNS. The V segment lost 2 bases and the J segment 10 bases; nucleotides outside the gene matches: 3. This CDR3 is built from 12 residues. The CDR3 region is CASSEAGTGAFF. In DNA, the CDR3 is TGTGCCAGCAGTGAAGCGGGGACAGGAGCTTTCTTT.

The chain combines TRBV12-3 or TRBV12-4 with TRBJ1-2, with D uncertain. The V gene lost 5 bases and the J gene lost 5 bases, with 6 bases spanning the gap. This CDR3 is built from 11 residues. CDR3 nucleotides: TGTGCCAGCAGTCCCTCTTATGGCTACACCTTC. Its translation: CASSPSYGYTF.

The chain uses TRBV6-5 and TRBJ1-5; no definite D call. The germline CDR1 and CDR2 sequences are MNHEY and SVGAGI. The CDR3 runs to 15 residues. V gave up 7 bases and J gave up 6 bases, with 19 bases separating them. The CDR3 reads CASKWSGESSQPQHF. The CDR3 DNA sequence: TGTGCCAGCAAGTGGTCCGGGGAATCGAGTCAGCCCCAGCATTTT.

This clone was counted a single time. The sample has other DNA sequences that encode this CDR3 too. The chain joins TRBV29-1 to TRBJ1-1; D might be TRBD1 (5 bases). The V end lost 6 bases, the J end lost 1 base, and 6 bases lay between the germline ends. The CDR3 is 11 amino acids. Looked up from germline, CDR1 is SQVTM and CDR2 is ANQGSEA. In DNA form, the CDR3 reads TGCAGCGTAACAGGGAACACTGAAGCTTTCTTT. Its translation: CSVTGNTEAFF.

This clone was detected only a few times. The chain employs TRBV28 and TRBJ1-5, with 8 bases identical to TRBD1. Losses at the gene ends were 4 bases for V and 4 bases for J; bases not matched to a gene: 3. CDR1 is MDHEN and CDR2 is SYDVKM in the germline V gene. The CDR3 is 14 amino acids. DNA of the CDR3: TGTGCCAGCAGTTGGGACAGGCTAAATCAGCCCCAGCATTTT. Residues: CASSWDRLNQPQHF.

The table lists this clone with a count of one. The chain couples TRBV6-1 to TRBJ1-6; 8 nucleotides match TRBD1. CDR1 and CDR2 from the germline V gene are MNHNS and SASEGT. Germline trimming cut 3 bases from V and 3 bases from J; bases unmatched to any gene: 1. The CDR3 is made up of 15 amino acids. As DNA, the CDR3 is TGTGCCAGCAGTGACACAGGGGGCTATAATTCACCCCTCCACTTT. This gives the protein CASSDTGGYNSPLHF.

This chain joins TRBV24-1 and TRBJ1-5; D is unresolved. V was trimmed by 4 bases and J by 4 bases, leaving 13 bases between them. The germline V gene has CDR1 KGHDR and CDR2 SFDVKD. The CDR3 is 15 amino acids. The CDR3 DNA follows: TGTGCCACCAGTGAGGGAGAAGGGTGGAATCAGCCCCAGCATTTT. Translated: CATSEGEGWNQPQHF.

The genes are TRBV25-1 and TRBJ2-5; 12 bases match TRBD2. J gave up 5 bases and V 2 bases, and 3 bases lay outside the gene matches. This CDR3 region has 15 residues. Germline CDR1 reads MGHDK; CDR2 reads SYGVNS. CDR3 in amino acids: CASSERLAGVETQYF. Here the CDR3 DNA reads TGTGCCAGCAGTGAAAGACTAGCGGGAGTTGAGACCCAGTACTTC.

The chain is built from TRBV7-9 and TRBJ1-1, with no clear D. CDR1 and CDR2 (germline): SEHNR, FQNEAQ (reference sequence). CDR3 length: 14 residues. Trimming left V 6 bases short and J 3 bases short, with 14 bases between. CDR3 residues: CASSTTGLHTEAFF. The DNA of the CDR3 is TGTGCCAGCAGTACGACGGGTCTTCACACTGAAGCTTTCTTT.

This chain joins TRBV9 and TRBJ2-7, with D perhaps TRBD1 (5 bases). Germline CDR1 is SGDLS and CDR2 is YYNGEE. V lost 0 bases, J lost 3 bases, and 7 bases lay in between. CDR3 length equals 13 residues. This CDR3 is CASSVATDYEQYF. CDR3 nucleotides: TGTGCCAGCAGCGTAGCGACAGACTACGAGCAGTACTTC.

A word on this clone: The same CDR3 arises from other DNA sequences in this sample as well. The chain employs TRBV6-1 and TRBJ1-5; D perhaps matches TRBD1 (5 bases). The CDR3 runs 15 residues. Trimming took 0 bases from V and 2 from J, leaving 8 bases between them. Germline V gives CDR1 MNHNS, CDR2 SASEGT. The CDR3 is CASSEARGGNQPQHF. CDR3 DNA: TGTGCCAGCAGTGAAGCGCGGGGGGGCAATCAGCCCCAGCATTTT.

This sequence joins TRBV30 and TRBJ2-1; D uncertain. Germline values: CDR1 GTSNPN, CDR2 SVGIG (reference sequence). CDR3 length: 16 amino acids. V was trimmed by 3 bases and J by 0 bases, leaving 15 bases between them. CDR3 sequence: CAWRALRVGSYNEQFF. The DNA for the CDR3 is TGTGCCTGGAGGGCACTACGGGTCGGCTCCTACAATGAGCAGTTCTTC. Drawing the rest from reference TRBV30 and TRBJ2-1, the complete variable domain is SQTIHQWPATLVQPVGSPLSLECTVEGTSNPNLYWYRQAAGRGLQLLFYSVGIGQISSEVPQNLSASRPQDRQFILSSKKLLLSDSGFYLCAWRALRVGSYNEQFFGPGTRLTVL.

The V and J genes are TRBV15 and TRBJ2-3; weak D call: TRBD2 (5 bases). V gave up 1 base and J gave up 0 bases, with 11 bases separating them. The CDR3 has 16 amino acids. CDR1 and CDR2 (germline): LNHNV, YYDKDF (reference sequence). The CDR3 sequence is CATSRGVSASTDTQYF. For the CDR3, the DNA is TGTGCCACCAGCAGAGGTGTTAGCGCGAGCACAGATACGCAGTATTTT.

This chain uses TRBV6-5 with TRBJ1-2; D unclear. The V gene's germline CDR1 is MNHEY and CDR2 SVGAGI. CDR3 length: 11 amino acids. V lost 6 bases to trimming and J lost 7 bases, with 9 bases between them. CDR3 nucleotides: TGTGCCAGCAGAAAAGCCCTTGGCTACACCTTC. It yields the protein CASRKALGYTF.

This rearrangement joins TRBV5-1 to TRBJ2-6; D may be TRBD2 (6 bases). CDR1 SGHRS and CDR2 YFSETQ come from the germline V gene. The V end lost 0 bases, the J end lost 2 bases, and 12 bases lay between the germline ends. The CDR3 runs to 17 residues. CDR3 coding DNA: TGCGCCAGCAGCTTGGCATTTGGGGGGACTGGGGCCAACGTCCTGACTTTC. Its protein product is CASSLAFGGTGANVLTF.